The 5 T cell receptor beta chains below come from one sample, sequenced in a study of T-cell reconstitution after alpha-beta-depleted transplantation in children. This sample's TCRbeta library carried unique molecular identifier barcodes. From the PCR reads, TCRdb called clonotypes with MiXCR, one entry per CDR3 protein. The repertoire includes about 600,000 distinct CDR3 sequences, 10% of them detected once, and about 4.3% sits in the top ten. Sequences were derived from PBMCs from the stem cell graft donor, sampled from the stem cell graft. These receptors all stem from a human donor who donated a stem cell graft to a child with acute myeloid leukemia.

This clonotype was seen a handful of times. The chain couples TRBV14 to TRBJ2-1, with 12 bases matching TRBD2. CDR1 and CDR2 from the germline V gene are SGHDN and FVKESK. The CDR3 has 16 residues. V trimming: 1 base; J trimming: 8 bases; junction bases outside the gene matches: 6. CDR3 DNA: TGTGCCAGCAGCCAAGGGGCTAGCGGGAGGGCCTATGAGCAGTTCTTC. Translation: CASSQGASGRAYEQFF.

This clonotype was seen only a few times. The chain combines TRBV30 with TRBJ1-2; no definite D call. Trimming removed 1 base at V and 2 bases at J, with 2 bases between. The CDR3 loop spans 11 amino acids. Germline assignment: CDR1 GTSNPN and CDR2 SVGIG (reference sequence). In nucleotides, the CDR3 is TGTGCCTGGAGTGACAACTATGGCTACACCTTC. Protein sequence: CAWSDNYGYTF.

This clonotype was found a few times. The V gene is TRBV12-3 or TRBV12-4, the J gene TRBJ2-7; TRBD1 aligns across 12 bases. V dropped 4 bases and J dropped 7; count of bases not matched to a gene: 5. The CDR3 contains 14 residues. CDR3 region: CASSSGQGAREQYF. Here the CDR3 DNA reads TGTGCCAGCAGTTCGGGACAGGGGGCCAGGGAGCAGTACTTC.

V gene TRBV7-8 combines with J gene TRBJ2-1; no reliable D call. The CDR3 is made up of 16 amino acids. The V gene's germline CDR1 is SGHVS and CDR2 FQNEAQ. Between the trimmed V and J ends, which lost 8 bases and 4 bases, there was a span of 21 bases. The CDR3 protein is CASCRFSGSSYNEQFF. The CDR3 DNA sequence: TGTGCCAGCTGTCGCTTTTCCGGCTCTTCGTACAATGAGCAGTTCTTC.

The gene calls are TRBV18 and TRBJ2-7, with D perhaps TRBD1 or TRBD2 (5 bases each). Germline V gene lookup returns CDR1 KGHSH and CDR2 LQKENI. The CDR3 is made up of 14 amino acids. V was clipped by 0 bases and J by 2 bases, with 8 bases between them. CDR3: CASSPPGTTYEQYF. The CDR3 DNA reads as TGTGCCAGCTCACCACCCGGGACCACCTACGAGCAGTACTTC.